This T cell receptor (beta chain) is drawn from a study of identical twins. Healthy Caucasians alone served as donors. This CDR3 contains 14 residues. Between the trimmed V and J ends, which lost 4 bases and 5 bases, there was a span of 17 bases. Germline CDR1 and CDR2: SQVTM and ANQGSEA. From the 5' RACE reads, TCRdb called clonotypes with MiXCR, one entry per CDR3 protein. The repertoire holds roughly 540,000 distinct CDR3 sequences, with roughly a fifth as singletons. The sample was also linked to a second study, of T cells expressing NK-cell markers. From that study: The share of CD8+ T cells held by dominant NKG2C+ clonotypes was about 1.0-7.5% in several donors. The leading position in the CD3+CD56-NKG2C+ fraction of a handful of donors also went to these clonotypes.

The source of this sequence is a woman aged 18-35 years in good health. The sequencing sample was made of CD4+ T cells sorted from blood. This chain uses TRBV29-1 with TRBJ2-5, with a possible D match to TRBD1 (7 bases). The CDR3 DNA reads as TGCAGCGTTGGAATCGGAGGGGGCATGGAGACCCAGTACTTC. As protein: CSVGIGGGMETQYF.